Presented here are 21 T cell receptor beta chains from one specimen sequenced in a study of control samples from healthy donors and cancer patients (TCRdb year 2020). Preparation of the library involved the immunoSEQ multiplex PCR assay. TCRdb carries this immuneACCESS record with in-frame sequences only. Its versions omit some clonotypes, under half of them owing to an unresolved V gene in the studies checked, with the rest unexplained. A total of about 130,000 clones appear in this sample, approximately 92% of them only once. The biggest ten clones account for 2% to 3% of the sample. Sequencing was performed on blood. Source of these receptors: a man aged 40-49 years in good health.

The V and J genes are TRBV7-9 and TRBJ1-2; D is undetermined. With 7 bases removed from V and 1 base from J, the gap between germline ends came to 19 bases. The CDR3 consists of 16 residues. The germline V gene encodes CDR1 SEHNR and CDR2 FQNEAQ (reference sequence). DNA of the CDR3: TGTGCCAGCACCCAGAAGGCAGGAGAAAATAACTATGGCTACACCTTC. It is translated as CASTQKAGENNYGYTF. The whole variable domain, filled in from reference TRBV7-9 and TRBJ1-2, reads DTGVSQNPRHKITKRGQNVTFRCDPISEHNRLYWYRQTLGQGPEFLTYFQNEAQLEKSRLLSDRFSAERPKGSFSTLEIQRTEQGDSAMYLCASTQKAGENNYGYTFGSGTRLTVV.

The genes are TRBV6-4 and TRBJ2-5; 9 bases align to TRBD1. Germline CDR1 reads MRHNA; CDR2 reads SNTAGT. Losses at the gene ends were 7 bases for V and 1 base for J; bases not matched to a gene: 16. This CDR3 has 18 amino acids. The CDR3 bases are TGTGCCAGCACTCTCCCGGGACAGGGAGGACAATTCCAAGAGACCCAGTACTTC. Its protein product is CASTLPGQGGQFQETQYF.

Comment on this clone: The junction departs from the called germline gene at one end, perhaps through a read error. The rearrangement links TRBV5-1 to TRBJ2-5; a weak D match, TRBD1 (5 bases). The CDR3 length is 15 residues. Per germline, CDR1 SGHRS and CDR2 YFSETQ. The CDR3 DNA reads TGCGTCAGCAGCTTGGTAGTAGACAGAAAAGAGACCCAGTACTTC. Its protein is CVSSLVVDRKETQYF. Filled out from reference TRBV5-1 and TRBJ2-5, the complete variable domain reads KAGVTQTPRYLIKTRGQQVTLSCSPISGHRSVSWYQQTPGQGLQFLFEYFSETQRNKGNFPGRFSGRQFSNSRSEMNVSTLELGDSALYLCVSSLVVDRKETQYFGPGTRLLVL.

V gene TRBV12-3 or TRBV12-4 combines with J gene TRBJ2-2, with a weak D call TRBD2 (6 bases). The CDR3 length is 13 residues. The V and J ends lost 6 bases and 7 bases respectively, with 12 bases between them. This CDR3 reads CASRASAYGELFF. In DNA, the CDR3 is TGTGCCAGCAGGGCTAGCGCGTACGGGGAGCTGTTTTTT.

In its sample, this clone was seen once. V and J are TRBV4-1 and TRBJ2-4, with D unresolved. This CDR3 has 14 amino acids. V shed 2 bases and J shed 4 bases, with 9 bases lying between them. Germline assignment: CDR1 MGHRA and CDR2 YSYEKL. CDR3 sequence (DNA): TGCGCCAGCAGCCAACCCTGGGCTAAAAACATTCAGTACTTC. Amino acids: CASSQPWAKNIQYF.

The chain employs TRBV23-1 and TRBJ1-4, with 10 nucleotides matching TRBD1. TRBV23-1 is recorded as an ORF, its role being uncertain. With V trimmed by 2 bases and J by 5 bases, 17 bases remained unmatched. CDR3 length: 20 amino acids. CDR3 DNA: TGCGCCAGCAGTCAAATAGGTTCACCGGGACAGGGGAGGAGCAATGAAAAACTGTTTTTT. Its protein product is CASSQIGSPGQGRSNEKLFF.

The J gene is TRBJ1-1, the V gene TRBV20-1; D not resolved. The CDR3 extends over 11 amino acids. The ends were cut back, 6 bases at V and 7 bases at J, with 12 bases in the middle. Germline V gene sequence: CDR1 DFQATT, CDR2 SNEGSKA (reference sequence). The CDR3 region is CSAARSIEAFF. CDR3 nucleotide sequence: TGCAGTGCCGCCCGGTCCATTGAAGCTTTCTTT.

The chain carries TRBV24-1 and TRBJ2-3; 7 nucleotides align to TRBD1. CDR3 length: 15 residues. Germline V CDR1 and CDR2: KGHDR, SFDVKD. The V gene end was trimmed by 3 bases and the J gene end by 3 bases; junction bases not matched to a gene: 5. CDR3 sequence (DNA): TGTGCCACCAGTGATACCGGGACAGAGACAGATACGCAGTATTTT. This gives the protein CATSDTGTETDTQYF.

The rearrangement joins TRBV4-1 to TRBJ1-1, with a tentative D call TRBD1 (5 bases). Trimming removed 1 base at V and 4 bases at J, with 7 bases between. The CDR3 covers 13 residues. In germline, CDR1 is MGHRA, CDR2 YSYEKL. CDR3 in amino acids: CASSQVGGTEAFF. The CDR3 coding sequence is TGCGCCAGCAGCCAAGTGGGGGGCACTGAAGCTTTCTTT.

This clone was seen a single time. The chain recombines TRBV15 with TRBJ1-1; D is unclear. Trimming left V 2 bases short and J 4 bases short, with 8 bases between. Per germline, CDR1 LNHNV and CDR2 YYDKDF (reference sequence). This CDR3 is built from 13 residues. The CDR3 nucleotides are TGTGCCACCAGCAGACGCCCTGGCACTGAAGCTTTCTTT. Protein sequence: CATSRRPGTEAFF.

The V and J genes are TRBV7-6 and TRBJ1-6; D gene ambiguous. Germline V gene sequence: CDR1 SGHVS, CDR2 FNYEAQ. V shed 1 base and J shed 7 bases, with 11 bases lying between them. This CDR3 has 15 amino acids. The chain's CDR3 is CASSLGTWGNSPLHF. CDR3 coding DNA: TGTGCCAGCAGCTTAGGGACCTGGGGAAATTCACCCCTCCACTTT. The variable domain in full, completed from reference TRBV7-6 and TRBJ1-6, reads GAGVSQSPRYKVTKRGQDVALRCDPISGHVSLYWYRQALGQGPEFLTYFNYEAQQDKSGLPNDRFSAERPEGSISTLTIQRTEQRDSAMYRCASSLGTWGNSPLHFGNGTRLTVT.

The V gene is TRBV6-6, the J gene TRBJ2-7; maybe TRBD1 (5 bases). V shed 5 bases and J shed 0 bases, with 14 bases lying between them. CDR1 and CDR2 (germline): MNHNY, SVGAGI (reference sequence). The CDR3 extends over 15 amino acids. CDR3 in DNA: TGTGCCAGCAGTGACCGGACAACCTTCTCCTACGAGCAGTACTTC. Translation: CASSDRTTFSYEQYF.

This clone has a handful of counts. V gene TRBV18 combines with J gene TRBJ2-5; 9 bases map to TRBD1. This CDR3 has 15 amino acids. Trimming cost V 5 bases and J 2 bases; bases outside gene matches: 6. From germline, CDR1 is KGHSH and CDR2 LQKENI. Here the CDR3 DNA reads TGTGCCAGCTCAGGCGGGACAGGGAGGCAAGAGACCCAGTACTTC. Translating it yields CASSGGTGRQETQYF.

This chain connects TRBV10-1 to TRBJ2-3; D perhaps matches TRBD2 (7 bases). From germline, CDR1 is WNHNN and CDR2 SYGVQD (reference sequence). V was shortened by 3 bases and J by 4 bases, with 17 bases between the two germline ends. CDR3 length: 16 amino acids. Here the CDR3 reads CASSDRGGMLPDTQYF. CDR3 coding DNA: TGCGCCAGCAGTGATAGGGGGGGCATGCTTCCAGATACGCAGTATTTT.

The V gene is TRBV6-5, the J gene TRBJ2-1; a weak D match, TRBD2 (6 bases). The germline gives CDR1 MNHEY, CDR2 SVGAGI. The CDR3 consists of 15 residues. Trimming removed 5 bases at V and 3 bases at J, with 14 bases between. The CDR3, as DNA: TGTGCCAGCAGTACGGGGACTTTCGTCTACAATGAGCAGTTCTTC. Protein product: CASSTGTFVYNEQFF.

V gene TRBV28 combines with J gene TRBJ1-2; perhaps TRBD1 as D (6 bases). Trimming stripped 1 base from V and 6 bases from J, with 9 bases between. The V gene's germline CDR1 is MDHEN and CDR2 SYDVKM. The CDR3 extends over 13 amino acids. Written as DNA, the CDR3 is TGTGCCAGCAGTTTATCTGGGGGCAATGGCTACACCTTC. Its protein product is CASSLSGGNGYTF.

This clone was counted between two and nine times. The chain uses TRBV5-1 and TRBJ1-2, with D tentatively TRBD1 (6 bases). Per the germline V gene, CDR1 is SGHRS and CDR2 is YFSETQ. The CDR3 covers 14 residues. V gave up 4 bases and J gave up 3 bases, with 13 bases separating them. The CDR3, as DNA: TGCGCCAGCAGCGCCCACAGGGAAGACTATGGCTACACCTTC. This encodes CASSAHREDYGYTF.

This clone has a single count. The rearrangement joins TRBV3-1 (or the pseudogene TRBV3-2) to TRBJ2-5, with D maybe TRBD2 (6 bases). Germline V CDR1 and CDR2: LGHDT, YNNKEL (reference sequence). V was cut by 3 bases and J by 4 bases, with 15 bases left in between. The CDR3 extends over 15 amino acids. The CDR3 DNA reads TGTGCCAGCAGCCAGTCTCTAGCGACGTCAGAGACCCAGTACTTC. Its protein product is CASSQSLATSETQYF.

V is TRBV28 and J is TRBJ1-2; D is possibly TRBD1 (5 bases). Germline V gene data show CDR1 as MDHEN and CDR2 as SYDVKM. The length of the CDR3 is 17 residues. V lost 2 bases to trimming and J lost 0 bases, with 16 bases between them. DNA for the CDR3: TGTGCCAGCAGTTTAATGGGCCGGGGGTCCACTAACTATGGCTACACCTTC. This sequence encodes CASSLMGRGSTNYGYTF.

The V call is TRBV2, the J call TRBJ1-2, with a weak D call TRBD1 (6 bases). The length of the CDR3 is 12 residues. V gave up 6 bases and J gave up 8 bases, with 13 bases separating them. CDR1 SNHLY and CDR2 FYNNEI come from the germline V gene. CDR3 sequence reads: CASRRDRLGYTF. DNA of the CDR3: TGTGCCAGCAGGAGAGACAGGCTGGGCTACACCTTC.

This clone was detected once. V gene TRBV30 combines with J gene TRBJ2-4; D is unclear. The CDR3 runs 15 residues. The V end was cut by 0 bases, the J end by 0 bases, with 9 bases between. CDR1 is GTSNPN and CDR2 is SVGIG in the germline V gene (reference sequence). The CDR3 here is CAWSVGPVAKNIQYF. In DNA form, the CDR3 reads TGTGCCTGGAGTGTAGGCCCAGTAGCCAAAAACATTCAGTACTTC. Supplemented by reference TRBV30 and TRBJ2-4, the full variable domain reads SQTIHQWPATLVQPVGSPLSLECTVEGTSNPNLYWYRQAAGRGLQLLFYSVGIGQISSEVPQNLSASRPQDRQFILSSKKLLLSDSGFYLCAWSVGPVAKNIQYFGAGTRLSVL.